This T cell receptor beta chain derives from a study of blood T cell repertoires in COVID-19. In the original workflow: Counts of nucleated cells, estimated from reference gene primer amplification, were obtained. Profiling relied on immunoSEQ multiplex PCR, and the TCRdb table lists in-frame clones only, not all of them. V, J and clone size were drawn from that table, and D and trimming were deduced from the DNA. The sample lists under 150,000 clones; over 60% were seen once. Germline lookup yields CDR1 SGHRS and CDR2 YFSETQ. The CDR3 extends over 20 amino acids. The junction had 11 bases not matched to a gene; V was cut back by 0 bases and J by 5 bases.

This chain links TRBV5-1 with TRBJ2-1; 16 nucleotides match TRBD2. Sequencing was done on a sample of peripheral blood. The source is a woman between 50 and 59 years old with active or convalescent COVID-19. The CDR3 nucleotides read TGCGCCAGCAGCTTGGGGAGGGGGACTAGCGGGAGGGCCGTCCACAATGAGCAGTTCTTC. Translating gives CASSLGRGTSGRAVHNEQFF.